The 19 T cell receptor beta chains below were found in one sample sequenced in a study of cytomegalovirus exposure and HLA in healthy donors. The primer mix had 60 Vbeta and 13 Jbeta primers. Method: immunoSEQ multiplex PCR; TCRdb's copy keeps in-frame clones and lacks some. This sample has 180,000 or so clones, with 77% found just once. The specimen was PBMCs. The receptor source for this set is a man younger than 35 in good health and CMV-seronegative.

This sequence joins TRBV5-4 and TRBJ2-5; TRBD2 agrees at 8 bases. The V gene's germline CDR1 is SGHNT and CDR2 YYREEE (reference sequence). The J segment lost 2 bases and the V segment lost 4 bases, leaving 4 bases of the junction unmatched. The CDR3 covers 14 residues. The CDR3 protein is CASSRGGPQETQYF. CDR3 nucleotides: TGTGCCAGCAGCCGCGGGGGGCCTCAAGAGACCCAGTACTTC.

This chain joins TRBV11-2 and TRBJ2-1; TRBD2 aligns across 8 bases. Germline V gene lookup returns CDR1 SGHAT and CDR2 FQNNGV. The length of the CDR3 is 14 residues. The V and J ends lost 5 bases and 5 bases, in that order; junction bases with no gene match: 5. The CDR3 reads CASSIAGINNEQFF. CDR3 sequence (DNA): TGTGCCAGCAGCATAGCGGGGATTAACAATGAGCAGTTCTTC. Full variable domain (remainder filled in from reference TRBV11-2 and TRBJ2-1): EAGVAQSPRYKIIEKRQSVAFWCNPISGHATLYWYQQILGQGPKLLIQFQNNGVVDDSQLPKDRFSAERLKGVDSTLKIQPAKLEDSAVYLCASSIAGINNEQFFGPGTRLTVL.

The genes are TRBV5-1 and TRBJ2-7; a possible D gene is TRBD2 (5 bases). This CDR3 contains 16 residues. CDR1 and CDR2 from the germline V gene are SGHRS and YFSETQ. Trimming shortened V by 4 bases and J by 7 bases, and 24 bases separated the two germline ends. In DNA, the CDR3 is TGCGCCAGCAGCACCACCTCCGGGCCTCAAAGGGAGGAGCAGTACTTC. Protein sequence: CASSTTSGPQREEQYF.

The rearrangement joins TRBV6-5 to TRBJ1-1, with TRBD1 identical over 10 bases. The CDR3 runs to 14 residues. V was pared by 5 bases and J by 8 bases, with 8 bases of the junction left unmatched. Germline CDR1 MNHEY, CDR2 SVGAGI. The CDR3 DNA reads TGTGCCAGCAGTGAAGACAGGGGGCTAATCGAAGCTTTCTTT. Translated: CASSEDRGLIEAFF.

The J gene is TRBJ2-1, the V gene TRBV29-1, with 9 nucleotides matching TRBD2. CDR3 length: 15 residues. J gave up 6 bases and V 1 base, and 7 bases lay outside the gene matches. From germline, CDR1 is SQVTM and CDR2 ANQGSEA. The CDR3 spells CSVEGLAGRVNEQFF. For the CDR3, the DNA is TGCAGCGTTGAAGGGCTAGCGGGAAGGGTCAATGAGCAGTTCTTC.

This clone was recorded a few times. V usage is TRBV6-1 and J usage is TRBJ2-7; D is unresolved. The CDR3 covers 14 residues. V lost 4 bases and J lost 4, with 14 bases in between. Germline CDR1 reads MNHNS; CDR2 reads SASEGT. For the CDR3, the DNA is TGTGCCAGCAGTGGATACAGTCGATCGTACGAGCAGTACTTC. Translation: CASSGYSRSYEQYF.

The chain links TRBV29-1 to TRBJ2-4; possible D gene TRBD1, 8 bases. Germline V gives CDR1 SQVTM, CDR2 ANQGSEA. V gave up 7 bases and J gave up 9 bases, with 16 bases separating them. This CDR3 has 12 amino acids. As DNA, the CDR3 is TGCAGCGCAAGGACAGGGAGGGTCATTCAGTACTTC. It is translated as CSARTGRVIQYF.

There are a few counts of this clone. This chain uses TRBV29-1 with TRBJ2-6, with D possibly being TRBD1 (6 bases). V lost 4 bases, J lost 9 bases, and 13 bases lay in between. CDR1 and CDR2 from the germline V gene are SQVTM and ANQGSEA. This CDR3 is 13 amino acids long. The CDR3 region is CSVGQALGNVLTF. The CDR3 DNA sequence: TGCAGCGTTGGACAGGCCTTAGGCAACGTCCTGACTTTC.

V is TRBV4-1 and J is TRBJ2-2; tentative D call: TRBD1 (6 bases). The CDR3 contains 16 residues. In germline, CDR1 is MGHRA, CDR2 YSYEKL. V shed 2 bases and J shed 0 bases, with 10 bases lying between them. CDR3 sequence: CASSQMGATNTGELFF. CDR3 nucleotides: TGCGCCAGCAGCCAAATGGGGGCCACGAACACCGGGGAGCTGTTTTTT.

This chain links TRBV4-2 with TRBJ2-3, with 9 positions matching TRBD1. The germline gives CDR1 LGHNA, CDR2 YNFKEQ. The CDR3 length is 15 residues. V dropped 4 bases and J dropped 2; count of bases not matched to a gene: 4. This CDR3 reads CASSRRQGVTDTQYF. CDR3 DNA sequence: TGTGCCAGCAGCCGCAGACAGGGGGTCACAGATACGCAGTATTTT.

The chain has TRBV2 and TRBJ2-3; D not resolved. Per the germline V gene, CDR1 is SNHLY and CDR2 is FYNNEI. The germline V and J ends were trimmed by 3 bases and 0 bases, with 10 bases remaining between them. This CDR3 comprises 15 residues. CDR3 DNA sequence: TGTGCCAGCAGTGACGCGCGGATTAGCACAGATACGCAGTATTTT. Amino acid sequence: CASSDARISTDTQYF.

The chain employs TRBV7-9 and TRBJ1-4; the match to TRBD1 covers 8 bases. V was clipped by 6 bases and J by 8 bases; unmatched bases: 8. CDR1 and CDR2 from the germline V gene are SEHNR and FQNEAQ (reference sequence). CDR3 length: 14 amino acids. The CDR3, as DNA: TGTGCCAGCAGTCCCCGGACAGGGAAAGAAAAACTGTTTTTT. Translated: CASSPRTGKEKLFF.

The chain carries TRBV4-3 and TRBJ1-1; D gene uncertain. The CDR3 contains 13 residues. CDR1 LGHNA and CDR2 YSLEER come from the germline V gene. Trimming cost V 4 bases and J 5 bases, with 11 bases left between them. The CDR3 coding sequence is TGCGCCAGCAGCCCAAGATTACAGACTGAAGCTTTCTTT. Its protein product is CASSPRLQTEAFF.

V usage is TRBV16 and J usage is TRBJ1-4, with TRBD1 as a possible D gene (5 bases). V was clipped by 0 bases and J by 3 bases, with 8 bases between them. Germline V CDR1 and CDR2: KGHSY, FQNENV. This CDR3 has 15 residues. As DNA, the CDR3 is TGTGCCAGCAGCCAATCGGGGGGACCTAATGAAAAACTGTTTTTT. Protein sequence: CASSQSGGPNEKLFF.

A few counts support this clone. The chain employs TRBV5-1 and TRBJ2-3; the D is unclear. V lost 4 bases, J lost 4 bases, and 7 bases lay in between. Germline lookup yields CDR1 SGHRS and CDR2 YFSETQ. The CDR3 is 12 residues long. The CDR3 protein is CASSPLPDTQYF. The DNA of the CDR3 is TGCGCCAGCAGCCCCCTCCCAGATACGCAGTATTTT.

The gene calls are TRBV4-2 and TRBJ1-2; D possibly corresponds to TRBD1 (5 bases). Germline V gives CDR1 LGHNA, CDR2 YNFKEQ. Between the trimmed V and J ends, which lost 0 bases and 8 bases, there was a span of 19 bases. The CDR3 is 16 amino acids. This CDR3 reads CASSQDMGEGTGGYTF. CDR3 bases: TGTGCCAGCAGCCAAGATATGGGGGAGGGAACGGGAGGCTACACCTTC.

The CDR3 sequence: CASGGLAANEQFF. CDR3 in DNA: TGCGCCAGCGGGGGACTAGCGGCCAATGAGCAGTTCTTC. The V and J genes are TRBV10-1 and TRBJ2-1, with 11 nucleotides matching TRBD2. This CDR3 is built from 13 residues. Germline CDR1 is WNHNN and CDR2 is SYGVQD (reference sequence). With V trimmed by 8 bases and J by 6 bases, 3 bases remained unmatched.

In this sample, this clone turned up a few times. V gene TRBV19 combines with J gene TRBJ1-2, with a tentative D call TRBD1 (5 bases). V lost 5 bases to trimming and J lost 6 bases, with 16 bases between them. Germline V CDR1 and CDR2: LNHDA, SQIVND (reference sequence). The CDR3 loop spans 14 amino acids. Here the CDR3 reads CASSGDSIHHGYTF. DNA of the CDR3: TGTGCCAGTAGTGGGGACTCCATTCACCATGGCTACACCTTC.

The gene calls are TRBV4-2 and TRBJ1-2; D is ambiguous. This CDR3 is built from 12 residues. The germline V and J ends were trimmed by 0 bases and 8 bases, with 7 bases remaining between them. The V gene's germline CDR1 is LGHNA and CDR2 YNFKEQ. The DNA for the CDR3 is TGTGCCAGCAGCCAAGATAGCGGGGGCTACACCTTC. Translated: CASSQDSGGYTF.